These 21 T cell receptor beta chains were sequenced from one sample in a study of PD-1 blockade in classical Hodgkin lymphoma. Patients all relapsed after autologous stem cell transplantation, and there was variation in brentuximab vedotin exposure. This table comes from immunoSEQ multiplex PCR, and its TCRdb copy is limited to in-frame clones, with some not included. The sample carries over 10,000 clones, 80% recorded once. Sequencing used peripheral blood mononuclear cells (PBMCs), obtained at baseline. The receptors were gathered from a human donor with classical Hodgkin lymphoma.

This chain links TRBV5-1 with TRBJ2-7; 8 bases fit TRBD1. Germline CDR1 SGHRS, CDR2 YFSETQ. The junction had 8 bases not matched to a gene; V was cut back by 4 bases and J by 5 bases. This CDR3 region has 14 residues. CDR3 DNA sequence: TGCGCCAGCAGCGCGGGACAGGCCCCCCACGAGCAGTACTTC. Translation: CASSAGQAPHEQYF.

In its sample, this clone was seen once. J is TRBJ1-5 and V is TRBV7-2; the D gene is possibly TRBD1 (5 bases). The CDR3 is 15 residues long. CDR1 SGHTA and CDR2 FQGNSA come from the germline V gene. V dropped 5 bases and J dropped 6 bases, with 17 bases sitting between them. This CDR3 is CASSRPGVSGQPQHF. The CDR3 nucleotides are TGTGCCAGCAGCAGACCGGGGGTATCAGGTCAGCCCCAGCATTTT.

The chain has TRBV5-1 and TRBJ2-3; no firm D call. The V and J ends lost 0 bases and 1 base respectively, with 6 bases between them. This CDR3 contains 14 residues. CDR1 is SGHRS and CDR2 is YFSETQ in the germline V gene. The CDR3 DNA follows: TGCGCCAGCAGCTTGGATGGGGGCACAGATACGCAGTATTTT. It translates to CASSLDGGTDTQYF.

V gene TRBV15 combines with J gene TRBJ2-1; perhaps TRBD2 as D (5 bases). V lost 3 bases and J lost 5, with 20 bases in between. Germline CDR1 LNHNV, CDR2 YYDKDF (reference sequence). The CDR3 is made up of 17 amino acids. The CDR3 nucleotides are TGTGCCACCAGCAGGGGCGGCGGGCCAGCGAGAAACAATGAGCAGTTCTTC. Amino acids: CATSRGGGPARNNEQFF.

A single count supports this clone. This chain connects TRBV10-3 to TRBJ2-5, with a weak D call TRBD1 (6 bases). V was trimmed by 8 bases and J by 7 bases, leaving 17 bases between them. This CDR3 has 13 residues. Germline lookup yields CDR1 ENHRY and CDR2 SYGVKD. The CDR3 here is CAIQGLGETTQYF. As DNA, the CDR3 is TGTGCCATCCAGGGGCTAGGGGAGACGACCCAGTACTTC.

The rearrangement links TRBV2 to TRBJ1-1, with TRBD1 matching over 9 bases. The length of the CDR3 is 14 residues. The germline V gene has CDR1 SNHLY and CDR2 FYNNEI. Trimming at V came to 6 bases and at J to 4 bases, leaving 6 bases not matched to a gene. For the CDR3, the DNA is TGTGCCAGCAGGGCCGGGACAGGGATCACTGAAGCTTTCTTT. Its protein product is CASRAGTGITEAFF.

This chain joins TRBV19 and TRBJ1-2; weak D call: TRBD1 (6 bases). The CDR3 runs 15 residues. Germline V gene lookup returns CDR1 LNHDA and CDR2 SQIVND (reference sequence). V dropped 5 bases and J dropped 0 bases, with 13 bases sitting between them. CDR3 loop: CASSWGHITNYGYTF. The DNA for the CDR3 is TGTGCCAGTAGTTGGGGACACATTACTAACTATGGCTACACCTTC.

The CDR3 reads CASRKQETQYF. The DNA for the CDR3 is TGCGCCAGCAGAAAGCAAGAGACCCAGTACTTC. The V and J genes are TRBV5-1 and TRBJ2-5; D not resolved. Germline CDR1 SGHRS, CDR2 YFSETQ. V shed 5 bases and J shed 2 bases, with 4 bases lying between them. This CDR3 region has 11 residues.

CDR3 protein: CASSDPRGFLGGTDTQYF. The CDR3 nucleotides read TGCGCCAGCAGCGATCCCCGGGGGTTTCTGGGGGGCACAGATACGCAGTATTTT. The chain carries TRBV5-1 and TRBJ2-3; the D gene is possibly TRBD2 (6 bases). This CDR3 has 18 amino acids. The germline V gene encodes CDR1 SGHRS and CDR2 YFSETQ. V was clipped by 4 bases and J by 1 base, with 22 bases between them.

This clone was seen a handful of times. This chain connects TRBV27 to TRBJ1-1, with TRBD1 matching 8 bases. The CDR3 contains 18 residues. With 5 bases clipped from V and 1 base from J, the junction kept 15 bases outside the gene matches. CDR1 is MNHEY and CDR2 is SMNVEV in the germline V gene (reference sequence). CDR3 protein: CASSPVRFRTGSNTEAFF. The CDR3 coding sequence is TGTGCCAGCAGTCCCGTCCGATTTAGGACAGGGTCGAACACTGAAGCTTTCTTT.

The rearrangement links TRBV27 to TRBJ2-3, with 14 bases matching TRBD2. This CDR3 spans 17 amino acids. The junction had 4 bases not matched to a gene; V was cut back by 5 bases and J by 0 bases. Germline assignment: CDR1 MNHEY and CDR2 SMNVEV (reference sequence). CDR3 sequence (DNA): TGTGCCAGCAGTCGACTAGCGGGGGGGCCCAGCACAGATACGCAGTATTTT. It is translated as CASSRLAGGPSTDTQYF.

The genes are TRBV7-9 and TRBJ2-3; no firm D call. V was clipped by 3 bases and J by 5 bases, with 6 bases between them. The CDR3 covers 12 residues. The V gene's germline CDR1 is SEHNR and CDR2 FQNEAQ (reference sequence). The CDR3 protein is CASSFSGDTQYF. The CDR3 nucleotides are TGTGCCAGCAGCTTTTCTGGAGATACGCAGTATTTT.

V usage is TRBV7-2 and J usage is TRBJ2-1; 11 positions agree with TRBD2. CDR1 is SGHTA and CDR2 is FQGNSA in the germline V gene. V was clipped by 5 bases and J by 9 bases; unmatched bases: 9. The CDR3 totals 15 residues. CDR3: CASSRALAGGGEQFF. CDR3 DNA sequence: TGTGCCAGCAGCCGAGCTCTAGCGGGGGGTGGTGAGCAGTTCTTC.

This clone was recorded once. The chain carries TRBV6-1 and TRBJ1-6; D remains ambiguous. Germline V CDR1 and CDR2: MNHNS, SASEGT. CDR3 size: 15 residues. Between the trimmed V and J ends, which lost 6 bases and 0 bases, there was a span of 9 bases. CDR3 sequence: CASRTGSSYNSPLHF. The CDR3 DNA reads as TGTGCCAGCAGGACTGGAAGCTCCTATAATTCACCCCTCCACTTT.

This clone is labeled large (0.1 to 1%). The chain has TRBV7-9 and TRBJ2-7; 7 bases line up with TRBD1. The CDR3 totals 14 residues. From germline, CDR1 is SEHNR and CDR2 FQNEAQ (reference sequence). V lost 5 bases, J lost 4 bases, and 8 bases stayed unmatched. CDR3 nucleotide sequence: TGTGCCAGCAGCCTGGGACAGCAAGGGTACGAGCAGTACTTC. Translated: CASSLGQQGYEQYF.

The V gene is TRBV7-9, the J gene TRBJ1-5; D not certain. The ends were cut back, 4 bases at V and 0 bases at J, with 10 bases in the middle. Germline CDR1 is SEHNR and CDR2 is FQNEAQ (reference sequence). This CDR3 region has 15 residues. CDR3 in amino acids: CASSSDGISNQPQHF. DNA of the CDR3: TGTGCCAGCAGCTCAGATGGCATTAGCAATCAGCCCCAGCATTTT.

The rearrangement links TRBV25-1 to TRBJ2-3; D unresolved. The CDR3 is 13 residues long. CDR1 is MGHDK, CDR2 SYGVNS, per germline. V was cut by 7 bases and J by 1 base, with 9 bases left in between. This CDR3 reads CASTSRRTDTQYF. CDR3 bases: TGTGCCAGCACTTCTCGACGCACAGATACGCAGTATTTT.

V is TRBV5-6 and J is TRBJ2-3, with D possibly matching TRBD1 (5 bases). Germline CDR1 is SGHDT and CDR2 is YYEEEE. Trimming took off 2 bases at V and 1 base at J, with 8 bases between the two ends. The CDR3 extends over 14 amino acids. CDR3 coding DNA: TGTGCCAGCAGCTTTGTCAGGGGCACAGATACGCAGTATTTT. This translates into CASSFVRGTDTQYF.

V usage is TRBV6-4 and J usage is TRBJ2-2; D perhaps matches TRBD1 (6 bases). V gave up 5 bases and J gave up 0 bases, with 10 bases separating them. The CDR3 has 15 residues. CDR1 is MRHNA, CDR2 SNTAGT, per germline. CDR3 loop: CASSQQGSNTGELFF. The CDR3 DNA follows: TGTGCCAGCAGTCAACAGGGTTCGAACACCGGGGAGCTGTTTTTT.

The V gene is TRBV7-2, the J gene TRBJ1-2, with D uncertain. CDR1 and CDR2 (germline): SGHTA, FQGNSA. V gave up 2 bases and J gave up 4 bases, with 11 bases separating them. This CDR3 contains 14 residues. In nucleotides, the CDR3 is TGTGCCAGCAGCTTATTCGGCAGGCCCTATGGCTACACCTTC. Protein product: CASSLFGRPYGYTF.

This chain connects TRBV7-8 to TRBJ2-4, with D unclear. The V gene's germline CDR1 is SGHVS and CDR2 FQNEAQ. CDR3 length equals 13 residues. V was trimmed by 2 bases and J by 13 bases, leaving 15 bases between them. CDR3 in amino acids: CASSLLAGLVQYF. CDR3 nucleotides: TGTGCCAGCAGCTTATTAGCAGGCTTGGTCCAGTACTTC.